These 8 T cell receptor beta chains came from one sample sequenced in a study of multiple sclerosis patients with progressive multifocal leukoencephalopathy. Noted time point: time of PML onset. This table comes from immunoSEQ multiplex PCR, and its TCRdb copy is limited to in-frame clones, with some not included. The sample lists about 31,000 clones; about 91% were seen once. Here the sequenced sample was PBMCs, taken from a patient treated with natalizumab. These receptors were taken from a middle-aged woman with progressive multifocal leukoencephalopathy.

V gene TRBV15 combines with J gene TRBJ1-2; D may be TRBD1 (6 bases). The V end was cut by 0 bases, the J end by 5 bases, with 13 bases between. The germline V gene encodes CDR1 LNHNV and CDR2 YYDKDF (reference sequence). The CDR3 contains 15 residues. CDR3: CATSRDRGPGYGYTF. DNA for the CDR3: TGTGCCACCAGCAGAGATCGGGGGCCAGGGTATGGCTACACCTTC. Complete variable domain (other parts from reference TRBV15 and TRBJ1-2): DAMVIQNPRYQVTQFGKPVTLSCSQTLNHNVMYWYQQKSSQAPKLLFHYYDKDFNNEADTPDNFQSRRPNTSFCFLDIRSPGLGDTAMYLCATSRDRGPGYGYTFGSGTRLTVV.

The chain recombines TRBV29-1 with TRBJ2-7, with a possible D match to TRBD1 (7 bases). The CDR3 has 14 amino acids. V was trimmed by 2 bases and J by 0 bases, leaving 11 bases between them. The germline V gene has CDR1 SQVTM and CDR2 ANQGSEA. CDR3 DNA sequence: TGCAGCGTTGAACCAGGGGGGCCCTCCTACGAGCAGTACTTC. Translated: CSVEPGGPSYEQYF.

The chain joins TRBV7-2 to TRBJ1-2; TRBD1 agrees at 8 bases. With 5 bases clipped from V and 6 bases from J, the junction kept 2 bases outside the gene matches. There are 12 residues in the CDR3. CDR1 and CDR2 (germline): SGHTA, FQGNSA. DNA of the CDR3: TGTGCCAGCAGCGCGACAGGGGATGGCTACACCTTC. It is translated as CASSATGDGYTF.

A few counts support this clone. The rearrangement links TRBV5-1 to TRBJ2-1; D gene unclear. CDR3 length: 15 amino acids. In germline, CDR1 is SGHRS, CDR2 YFSETQ. The germline V and J ends were trimmed by 0 bases and 1 base, with 8 bases remaining between them. The CDR3 DNA reads as TGCGCCAGCAGCTTGGTCCCCACGTCCTACAATGAGCAGTTCTTC. Translating it yields CASSLVPTSYNEQFF.

On this clone itself: At one of its ends the junction is not consistent with the germline gene, which may arise from a read error. The chain uses TRBV19 and TRBJ1-1; D call uncertain. This CDR3 region has 14 residues. Germline lookup yields CDR1 LNHDA and CDR2 SQIVND (reference sequence). CDR3 sequence (DNA): TGTGCCAATAGTTCGACTGGAAGGGCCACTGAAGCTTTCTTT. It is translated as CANSSTGRATEAFF.

The chain recombines TRBV7-2 with TRBJ2-2; 7 bases are a match to TRBD2. The J segment lost 4 bases and the V segment lost 7 bases, leaving 12 bases of the junction unmatched. The germline V gene encodes CDR1 SGHTA and CDR2 FQGNSA. CDR3 size: 16 residues. The CDR3 DNA is TGTGCCAGCACCACTGGGGGAGGGCCTGGCACCGGGGAGCTGTTTTTT. The encoded protein is CASTTGGGPGTGELFF.

The chain combines TRBV29-1 with TRBJ2-1; possibly TRBD1 or TRBD2 for D (5 bases each). V lost 0 bases and J 4 bases, leaving 7 bases between the germline ends. CDR3 length equals 13 residues. Germline assignment: CDR1 SQVTM and CDR2 ANQGSEA. The CDR3 loop reads CSVEEEGYNEQFF. The CDR3 region has the DNA TGCAGCGTTGAAGAAGAGGGGTACAATGAGCAGTTCTTC.

This chain connects TRBV4-3 to TRBJ2-1; 10 bases are shared with TRBD2. Germline values: CDR1 LGHNA, CDR2 YSLEER. The V segment lost 3 bases and the J segment 5 bases; nucleotides outside the gene matches: 7. The CDR3 consists of 16 residues. CDR3 region: CASSQTSGHGNNEQFF. The CDR3 DNA reads TGCGCCAGCAGCCAGACTAGCGGGCACGGTAACAATGAGCAGTTCTTC.